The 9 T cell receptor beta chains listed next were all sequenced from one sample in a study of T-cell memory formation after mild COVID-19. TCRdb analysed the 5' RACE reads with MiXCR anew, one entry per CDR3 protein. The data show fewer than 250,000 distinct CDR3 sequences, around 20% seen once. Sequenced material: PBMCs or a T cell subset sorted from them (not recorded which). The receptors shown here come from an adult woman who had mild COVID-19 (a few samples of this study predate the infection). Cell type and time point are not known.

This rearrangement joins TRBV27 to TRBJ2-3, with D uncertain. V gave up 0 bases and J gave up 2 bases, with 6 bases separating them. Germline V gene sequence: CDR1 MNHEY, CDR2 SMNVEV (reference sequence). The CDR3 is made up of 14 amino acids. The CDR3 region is CASSLSLDTDTQYF. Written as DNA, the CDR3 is TGTGCCAGCAGTTTATCGTTGGACACAGATACGCAGTATTTT.

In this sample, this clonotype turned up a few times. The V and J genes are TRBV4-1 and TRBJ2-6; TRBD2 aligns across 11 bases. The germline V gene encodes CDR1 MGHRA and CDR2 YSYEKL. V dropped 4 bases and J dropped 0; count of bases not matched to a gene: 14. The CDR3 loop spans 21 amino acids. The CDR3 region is CASSRGLAGGTHPSGANVLTF. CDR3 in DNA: TGCGCCAGCAGCCGAGGTCTAGCGGGGGGAACCCATCCCTCTGGGGCCAACGTCCTGACTTTC.

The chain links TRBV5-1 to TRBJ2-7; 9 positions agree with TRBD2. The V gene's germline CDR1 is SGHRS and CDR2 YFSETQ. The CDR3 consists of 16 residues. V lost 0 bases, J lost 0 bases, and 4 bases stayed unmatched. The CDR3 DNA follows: TGCGCCAGCAGCTTGGGGACTAGCGCCCGCTCCTACGAGCAGTACTTC. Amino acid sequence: CASSLGTSARSYEQYF.

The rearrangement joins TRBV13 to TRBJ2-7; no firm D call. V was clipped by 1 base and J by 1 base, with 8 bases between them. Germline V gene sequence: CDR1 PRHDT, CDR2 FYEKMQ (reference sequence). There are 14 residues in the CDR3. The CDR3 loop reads CASSLDGMSYEQYF. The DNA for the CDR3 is TGTGCCAGCAGCTTAGATGGTATGTCCTACGAGCAGTACTTC.

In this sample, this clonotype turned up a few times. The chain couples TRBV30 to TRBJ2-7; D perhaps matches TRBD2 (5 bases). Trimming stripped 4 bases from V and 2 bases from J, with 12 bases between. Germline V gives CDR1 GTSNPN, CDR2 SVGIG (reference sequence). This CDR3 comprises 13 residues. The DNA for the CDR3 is TGTGCCTGGAAGATCCTAGCACCCTACGAGCAGTACTTC. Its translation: CAWKILAPYEQYF.

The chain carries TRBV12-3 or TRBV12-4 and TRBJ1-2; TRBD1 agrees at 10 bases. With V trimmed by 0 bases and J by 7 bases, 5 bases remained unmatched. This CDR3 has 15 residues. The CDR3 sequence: CASSLAGRTGGGYTF. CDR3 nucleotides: TGTGCCAGCAGTTTAGCGGGTCGGACAGGGGGTGGCTACACCTTC.

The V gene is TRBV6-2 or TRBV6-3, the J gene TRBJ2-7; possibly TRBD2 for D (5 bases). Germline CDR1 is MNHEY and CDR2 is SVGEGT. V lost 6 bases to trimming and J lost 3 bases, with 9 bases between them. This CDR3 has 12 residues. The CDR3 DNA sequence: TGTGCCAGCAGGAGGACTGTCTACGAGCAGTACTTC. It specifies CASRRTVYEQYF.

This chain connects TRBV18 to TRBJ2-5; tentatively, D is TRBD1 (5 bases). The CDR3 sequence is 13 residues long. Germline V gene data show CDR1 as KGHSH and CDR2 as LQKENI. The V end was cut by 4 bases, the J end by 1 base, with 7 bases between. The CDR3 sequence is CASSQGIQETQYF. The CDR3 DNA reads TGTGCCAGCTCACAGGGGATCCAAGAGACCCAGTACTTC.

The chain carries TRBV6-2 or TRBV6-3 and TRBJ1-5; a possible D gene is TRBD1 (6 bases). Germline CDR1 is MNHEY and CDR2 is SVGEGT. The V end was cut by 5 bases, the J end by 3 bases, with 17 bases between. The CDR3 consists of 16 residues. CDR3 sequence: CASSPPSGHLNQPQHF. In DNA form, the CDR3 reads TGTGCCAGCAGTCCCCCTTCGGGACACCTCAATCAGCCCCAGCATTTT.